Below are 19 T cell receptor beta chains sequenced from a single sample in a study of blood T cell repertoires in COVID-19. Assay: immunoSEQ multiplex PCR; the TCRdb copy retains only in-frame clones and omits some. The sample has roughly 250,000 clones; 80% to 85% are singletons. The material sequenced was peripheral blood. These receptor sequences come from a woman aged 60 to 75 with active or convalescent COVID-19.

This chain connects TRBV9 to TRBJ1-2; D is possibly TRBD1 (5 bases). Trimming pared 5 bases from V and 5 bases from J, leaving 13 bases between. From germline, CDR1 is SGDLS and CDR2 YYNGEE. There are 13 residues in the CDR3. CDR3 sequence reads: CASRDQTVYGYTF. The CDR3 coding sequence is TGTGCCAGCAGGGATCAGACAGTGTATGGCTACACCTTC.

V and J are TRBV19 and TRBJ2-1, with D tentatively TRBD1 (6 bases). The V and J ends lost 5 bases and 4 bases respectively, with 15 bases between them. The germline CDR1 and CDR2 sequences are LNHDA and SQIVND (reference sequence). The CDR3 sequence is 15 residues long. The CDR3 region is CASSLSGTPYNEQFF. CDR3 DNA: TGTGCCAGTAGTCTTTCCGGGACACCATACAATGAGCAGTTCTTC. Full variable domain (outside the CDR3, taken from reference TRBV19 and TRBJ2-1): DGGITQSPKYLFRKEGQNVTLSCEQNLNHDAMYWYRQDPGQGLRLIYYSQIVNDFQKGDIAEGYSVSREKKESFPLTVTSAQKNPTAFYLCASSLSGTPYNEQFFGPGTRLTVL.

The chain uses TRBV6-5 and TRBJ1-2, with 7 bases lining up with TRBD1. The CDR3 totals 14 residues. The V and J ends lost 6 bases and 0 bases, in that order; junction bases with no gene match: 4. Per the germline V gene, CDR1 is MNHEY and CDR2 is SVGAGI. This CDR3 reads CASRRDRPNYGYTF. In DNA, the CDR3 is TGTGCCAGCAGGCGGGACAGACCTAACTATGGCTACACCTTC.

This chain links TRBV6-5 with TRBJ2-5; TRBD1 is a possible D gene (6 bases). The V gene's germline CDR1 is MNHEY and CDR2 SVGAGI. This CDR3 has 15 amino acids. Between the trimmed V and J ends, which lost 2 bases and 5 bases, there was a span of 15 bases. In nucleotides, the CDR3 is TGTGCCAGCAGTTACCTTGAGGGGGTGACGGAGACCCAGTACTTC. This sequence encodes CASSYLEGVTETQYF.

The J gene is TRBJ2-3, the V gene TRBV9; 10 bases agree with TRBD1. The CDR3 contains 17 residues. The germline V gene encodes CDR1 SGDLS and CDR2 YYNGEE. Trimming cost V 0 bases and J 3 bases; bases outside gene matches: 7. In DNA, the CDR3 is TGTGCCAGCAGCGTAGAAGGGACAGGGGTAGGAACAGATACGCAGTATTTT. This codes for CASSVEGTGVGTDTQYF.

The chain is built from TRBV13 and TRBJ2-5, with TRBD2 as a possible D gene (6 bases). The V end was cut by 2 bases, the J end by 1 base, with 20 bases between. CDR3 length: 18 residues. Germline V lookup: CDR1 PRHDT, CDR2 FYEKMQ (reference sequence). CDR3 amino acids: CASSLKGWAGRVQETQYF. Here the CDR3 DNA reads TGTGCCAGCAGCTTAAAAGGTTGGGCGGGGCGGGTCCAAGAGACCCAGTACTTC.

A single count supports this clone. CDR3 sequence (DNA): TGCGCCAGCAGCCAAGATCCTCGGACAGGGGTAACTGAAGCTTTCTTT. It codes for CASSQDPRTGVTEAFF. V is TRBV4-1 and J is TRBJ1-1; TRBD1 aligns across 9 bases. There are 16 residues in the CDR3. The V gene's germline CDR1 is MGHRA and CDR2 YSYEKL. Losses at the gene ends were 0 bases for V and 5 bases for J; bases not matched to a gene: 7.

This chain joins TRBV18 and TRBJ1-2; the D is unclear. Germline lookup yields CDR1 KGHSH and CDR2 LQKENI. Trimming stripped 3 bases from V and 2 bases from J, with 10 bases between. The CDR3 sequence is 14 residues long. CDR3 bases: TGTGCCAGCTCACCCCAAGACGGGAACTATGGCTACACCTTC. Translation: CASSPQDGNYGYTF.

This chain joins TRBV7-3 and TRBJ2-1; 8 nucleotides match TRBD2. The CDR3 has 16 residues. Trimming took 5 bases from V and 5 from J; bases not matched to a gene: 11. Germline-derived CDR1 and CDR2 are SGHTA and FQGTGA. The CDR3 here is CASSATGGGRNNEQFF. CDR3 sequence (DNA): TGTGCCAGCAGCGCTACCGGCGGGGGGCGAAACAATGAGCAGTTCTTC.

The chain links TRBV18 to TRBJ1-1, with TRBD1 matching over 7 bases. The CDR3 extends over 17 amino acids. Germline V gene data show CDR1 as KGHSH and CDR2 as LQKENI. Losses at the gene ends were 4 bases for V and 3 bases for J; bases not matched to a gene: 14. The CDR3 loop is CASSRNTLQGEDTEAFF. CDR3 coding DNA: TGTGCCAGCTCACGAAATACACTGCAGGGGGAGGACACTGAAGCTTTCTTT.

The genes are TRBV5-4 and TRBJ1-1; 10 nucleotides agree with TRBD1. Germline CDR1 SGHNT, CDR2 YYREEE (reference sequence). This CDR3 is 16 amino acids long. Germline trimming cut 5 bases from V and 3 bases from J; bases unmatched to any gene: 10. In DNA, the CDR3 is TGTGCCAGCAGATCTGACAGGGGGCCTGGGGACACTGAAGCTTTCTTT. Amino acids: CASRSDRGPGDTEAFF.

V is TRBV24-1 and J is TRBJ1-2, with D possibly being TRBD1 (6 bases). Germline V gene data show CDR1 as KGHDR and CDR2 as SFDVKD. Trimming stripped 0 bases from V and 8 bases from J, with 6 bases between. This CDR3 is built from 12 residues. The CDR3 loop is CATSDLRGGYTF. The CDR3 DNA is TGTGCCACCAGTGATTTGAGGGGGGGCTACACCTTC.

The chain is built from TRBV4-1 and TRBJ2-2; D is ambiguous. The CDR3 contains 16 residues. V was trimmed by 3 bases and J by 2 bases, leaving 13 bases between them. CDR1 and CDR2 (germline): MGHRA, YSYEKL. CDR3 bases: TGCGCCAGCAGCCAGGGCCCCAGCCTAAACACCGGGGAGCTGTTTTTT. Its protein is CASSQGPSLNTGELFF.

The rearrangement links TRBV4-1 to TRBJ2-2, with TRBD1 matching over 8 bases. Trimming at V came to 8 bases and at J to 5 bases, leaving 13 bases not matched to a gene. Germline CDR1 reads MGHRA; CDR2 reads YSYEKL. The CDR3 loop spans 16 amino acids. The CDR3 region is CASRSLGQGRTGELFF. The CDR3 DNA reads as TGCGCCAGCCGCTCCCTAGGACAGGGAAGAACCGGGGAGCTGTTTTTT.

The V gene is TRBV11-2, the J gene TRBJ2-5; D is ambiguous. Deletions cut 8 bases from V and 4 bases from J, with 8 bases between. The germline gives CDR1 SGHAT, CDR2 FQNNGV. The CDR3 runs 11 residues. The CDR3, as DNA: TGTGCCAGCTCTCTAGGAGAGACCCAGTACTTC. Translated, it gives CASSLGETQYF.

J is TRBJ2-3 and V is TRBV2; D remains unclear. Per germline, CDR1 SNHLY and CDR2 FYNNEI. The length of the CDR3 is 15 residues. The ends were cut back, 1 base at V and 0 bases at J, with 8 bases in the middle. The CDR3 reads CASSEDYLSTDTQYF. The CDR3 DNA sequence: TGTGCCAGCAGTGAAGACTACCTCAGCACAGATACGCAGTATTTT.

Only one count was recorded for this clone. The chain carries TRBV28 and TRBJ1-2, with D perhaps matching TRBD1 (6 bases). The V and J ends lost 4 bases and 7 bases respectively, with 13 bases between them. CDR1 and CDR2 from the germline V gene are MDHEN and SYDVKM. The length of the CDR3 is 13 residues. The chain's CDR3 is CASSYPQGFGYTF. CDR3 in DNA: TGTGCCAGCAGTTATCCTCAGGGGTTTGGCTACACCTTC.

This clone was recorded a few times. The chain carries TRBV30 and TRBJ1-3; D gene ambiguous. CDR1 is GTSNPN and CDR2 is SVGIG in the germline V gene (reference sequence). V shed 2 bases and J shed 4 bases, with 9 bases lying between them. The CDR3 is 13 amino acids. The DNA of the CDR3 is TGTGCCTGGAGTCCGCGGATCGGAAACACCATATATTTT. It codes for CAWSPRIGNTIYF.

V gene TRBV5-1 combines with J gene TRBJ2-5, with 7 bases aligning to TRBD2. The CDR3 extends over 16 amino acids. J was trimmed by 0 bases and V by 0 bases; bases with no gene match: 5. Germline V lookup: CDR1 SGHRS, CDR2 YFSETQ. CDR3 DNA: TGCGCCAGCAGCTTGGCGGGGGGAGACCACCAAGAGACCCAGTACTTC. Its translation is CASSLAGGDHQETQYF.